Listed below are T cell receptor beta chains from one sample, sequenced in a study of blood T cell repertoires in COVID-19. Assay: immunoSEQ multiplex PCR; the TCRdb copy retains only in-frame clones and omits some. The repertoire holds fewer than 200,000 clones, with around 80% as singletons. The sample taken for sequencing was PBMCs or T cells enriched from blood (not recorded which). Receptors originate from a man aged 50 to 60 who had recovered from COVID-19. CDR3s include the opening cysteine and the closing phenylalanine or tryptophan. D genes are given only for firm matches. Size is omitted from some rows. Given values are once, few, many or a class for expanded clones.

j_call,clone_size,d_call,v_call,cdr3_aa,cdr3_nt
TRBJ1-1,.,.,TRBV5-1,CASSLEGTRGTEAFF,TGCGCCAGCAGCTTGGAGGGGACTCGGGGTACTGAAGCTTTCTTT
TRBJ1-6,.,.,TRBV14,CASSHSPPLYNSPLHF,TGTGCCAGCAGCCATTCCCCCCCACTCTATAATTCACCCCTCCACTTT
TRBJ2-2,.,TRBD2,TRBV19,CASSWGGSGELFF,TGTGCCAGTAGCTGGGGGGGGTCCGGGGAGCTGTTTTTT
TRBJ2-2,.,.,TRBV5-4,CASSLMAHRSTGELFF,TGTGCCAGCAGCTTGATGGCGCACAGAAGCACCGGGGAGCTGTTTTTT
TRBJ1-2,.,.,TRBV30,CAWSQGANRGYTF,TGTGCCTGGAGCCAAGGGGCAAATAGGGGCTACACCTTC
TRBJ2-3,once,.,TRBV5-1,CASSLEFGSDTQYF,TGCGCCAGCAGCTTGGAATTCGGGTCGGATACGCAGTATTTT
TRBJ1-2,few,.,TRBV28,CASSSGYGYTF,TGTGCCAGCAGTTCAGGATATGGCTACACCTTC
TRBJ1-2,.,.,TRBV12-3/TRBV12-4,CASRRVDYTF,TGTGCCAGCCGCCGGGTTGACTACACCTTC
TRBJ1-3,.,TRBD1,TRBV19,CASSTDRGSSTIYF,TGTGCCAGTAGTACGGACAGGGGGTCCAGCACCATATATTTT
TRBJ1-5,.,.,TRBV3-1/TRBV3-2,CASSQDGSAVGPQHF,TGTGCCAGCAGCCAAGATGGGTCAGCGGTCGGGCCCCAGCATTTT
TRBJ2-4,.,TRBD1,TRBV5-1,CASSSDGTGRDIQYF,TGCGCCAGCAGCTCGGACGGGACAGGGAGGGACATTCAGTACTTC
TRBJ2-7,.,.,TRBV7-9,CASSQTGRRDYEQYF,TGTGCCAGCAGCCAAACAGGGCGAAGGGACTACGAGCAGTACTTC
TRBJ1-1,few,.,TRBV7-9,CASSPQENTEAFF,TGTGCCAGCAGTCCCCAGGAGAACACTGAAGCTTTCTTT
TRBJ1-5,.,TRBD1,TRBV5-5,CASSLAGTGGGQPQHF,TGTGCCAGCAGCTTGGCCGGGACAGGGGGCGGACAGCCCCAGCATTTT
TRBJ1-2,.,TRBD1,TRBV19,CASSFGTASTEGYTF,TGTGCCAGTAGTTTTGGGACAGCCTCGACGGAGGGCTACACCTTC
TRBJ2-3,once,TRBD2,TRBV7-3,CASSRTSGGDTQYF,TGTGCCAGCAGCCGGACTAGCGGGGGGGATACGCAGTATTTT
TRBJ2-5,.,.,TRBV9,CASSGAGAPQETQYF,TGTGCCAGCAGCGGGGCAGGGGCACCCCAAGAGACCCAGTACTTC
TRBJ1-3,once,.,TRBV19,CASSRGLASGNTIYF,TGTGCCAGTAGTCGCGGACTTGCCTCTGGAAACACCATATATTTT
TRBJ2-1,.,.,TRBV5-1,CASSPEGASYNEQFF,TGCGCCAGCAGCCCGGAGGGGGCCTCCTACAATGAGCAGTTCTTC
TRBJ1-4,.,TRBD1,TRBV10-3,CAISKTGQGSNEKLFF,TGTGCCATCAGCAAAACGGGACAGGGTTCTAATGAAAAACTGTTTTTT
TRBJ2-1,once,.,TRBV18,CASSVRTETYNEQFF,TGTGCCAGCTCCGTTAGGACAGAAACCTACAATGAGCAGTTCTTC
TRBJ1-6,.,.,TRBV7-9,CASSLAAGNTSPLHF,TGTGCCAGCAGCTTAGCGGCAGGGAATACTTCACCCCTCCACTTT
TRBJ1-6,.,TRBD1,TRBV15,CATTDKTTDRGYNSPLHF,TGTGCCACCACCGATAAAACCACGGACAGGGGTTACAATTCACCCCTCCACTTT
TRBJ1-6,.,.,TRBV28,CASSPPGSGNSPLHF,TGTGCCAGCAGCCCCCCCGGCTCGGGTAATTCACCCCTCCACTTT
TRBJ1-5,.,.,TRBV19,CASSTPDGGRNKYQPQHF,TGTGCCAGTAGTACTCCGGACGGAGGAAGAAATAAGTATCAGCCCCAGCATTTT
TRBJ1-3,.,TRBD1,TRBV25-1,CASRETGLGNTIYF,TGTGCCAGCAGGGAGACAGGGTTAGGAAACACCATATATTTT
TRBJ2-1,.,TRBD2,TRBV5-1,CASSLAGSYNEQFF,TGCGCCAGCTCGCTAGCGGGGTCCTACAATGAGCAGTTCTTC
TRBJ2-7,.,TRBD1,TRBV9,CASSVGTGPYEQYF,TGTGCCAGCAGCGTAGGGACAGGACCCTACGAGCAGTACTTC
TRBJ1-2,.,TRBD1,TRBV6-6,CASSRTGDGYGYTF,TGTGCCAGCAGCAGGACAGGGGATGGCTATGGCTACACCTTC